These T cell receptor beta chains were read from a single sample in a study of human T cells and chemical hapten exposure. TCRdb recomputed calls from the RACE reads with MiXCR, one row per CDR3 protein. The sample lists a few hundred thousand distinct CDR3 sequences; roughly 6% were seen once. This sample comprised whole blood, obtained in connection with sensitization to the hapten diphenylcyclopropenone (DPC). These receptors all come from a woman in her late teens or twenties with alopecia areata. Some clones in this sample may be carry-over from other donors' samples. Both conserved end residues are part of each CDR3. Fields, in order: V gene, J gene, D gene, clone size, CDR3 protein, CDR3 DNA. The D gene is left open where the match is weak. Clone size appears in some rows only: once, few, many, or a class for an expanded clone.

v_gene: TRBV7-9; j_gene: TRBJ1-2; d_gene: .; abundance: .; CDR3aa: CASILGGGSNGYTF; CDR3nt: TGTGCCAGCATTCTAGGTGGAGGGTCCAATGGCTACACCTTC
v_gene: TRBV2; j_gene: TRBJ1-1; d_gene: .; abundance: many; CDR3aa: CASSVVGARSKAFF; CDR3nt: TGTGCCAGCAGTGTTGTCGGAGCTAGAAGTAAAGCTTTCTTT
v_gene: TRBV7-3; j_gene: TRBJ1-1; d_gene: TRBD1; abundance: many; CDR3aa: CASSQQKSWDRPSEAFF; CDR3nt: TGTGCCAGCAGCCAACAAAAATCCTGGGACAGGCCATCTGAAGCTTTCTTT
v_gene: TRBV13; j_gene: TRBJ1-2; d_gene: .; abundance: many; CDR3aa: CASSLRLWGALAYGYTF; CDR3nt: TGTGCCAGCAGCCTGCGTTTGTGGGGGGCGCTGGCCTATGGCTACACCTTC
v_gene: TRBV6-6; j_gene: TRBJ1-2; d_gene: TRBD1; abundance: few; CDR3aa: CASSHGQGLANYGYTF; CDR3nt: TGTGCCAGCAGCCACGGACAGGGCCTAGCTAACTATGGCTACACCTTC
v_gene: TRBV28; j_gene: TRBJ1-2; d_gene: .; abundance: .; CDR3aa: CASSVGDYGYTF; CDR3nt: TGTGCCAGCAGTGTCGGAGACTATGGCTACACCTTC
v_gene: TRBV5-1; j_gene: TRBJ2-7; d_gene: .; abundance: .; CDR3aa: CASSFRQGGQHEQYF; CDR3nt: TGCGCCAGCAGCTTTAGACAGGGAGGCCAACACGAGCAGTACTTC
v_gene: TRBV12-3/TRBV12-4; j_gene: TRBJ2-7; d_gene: .; abundance: many; CDR3aa: CASSPARDPYEQYF; CDR3nt: TGTGCCAGCAGTCCCGCCAGGGACCCATACGAGCAGTACTTC
v_gene: TRBV10-3; j_gene: TRBJ2-7; d_gene: TRBD1; abundance: many; CDR3aa: CASGQGLSYEQYF; CDR3nt: TGTGCCTCGGGACAGGGACTCTCCTACGAGCAGTACTTC
v_gene: TRBV4-3; j_gene: TRBJ1-1; d_gene: .; abundance: many; CDR3aa: CASSQDRGKEAFF; CDR3nt: TGCGCCAGCAGCCAAGATCGGGGGAAAGAAGCTTTCTTT
v_gene: TRBV18; j_gene: TRBJ1-3; d_gene: .; abundance: many; CDR3aa: CASSPGSGNTIYF; CDR3nt: TGTGCCAGCTCACCAGGGTCTGGAAACACCATATATTTT
v_gene: TRBV6-2/TRBV6-3; j_gene: TRBJ2-5; d_gene: .; abundance: few; CDR3aa: CASMDPGPQETQYF; CDR3nt: TGTGCCAGCATGGACCCAGGGCCCCAAGAGACCCAGTACTTC
v_gene: TRBV27; j_gene: TRBJ1-1; d_gene: .; abundance: many; CDR3aa: CASSERGPTEAFF; CDR3nt: TGTGCCAGCAGTGAACGGGGGCCCACTGAAGCTTTCTTT
v_gene: TRBV28; j_gene: TRBJ2-7; d_gene: .; abundance: .; CDR3aa: CASSLRPSSYEQYF; CDR3nt: TGTGCCAGCAGTTTACGACCCTCAAGCTACGAGCAGTACTTC
v_gene: TRBV6-6; j_gene: TRBJ2-5; d_gene: .; abundance: .; CDR3aa: CASTGGGIETQYF; CDR3nt: TGTGCCAGCACAGGGGGGGGGATAGAGACCCAGTACTTC
v_gene: TRBV20-1; j_gene: TRBJ1-1; d_gene: .; abundance: .; CDR3aa: CSADRPNKEFF; CDR3nt: TGCAGTGCCGACAGGCCGAACAAGGAATTCTTT
v_gene: TRBV9; j_gene: TRBJ1-1; d_gene: .; abundance: few; CDR3aa: CASSMGGLNTEAFF; CDR3nt: TGTGCCAGCAGCATGGGGGGGCTAAACACTGAAGCTTTCTTT
v_gene: TRBV7-9; j_gene: TRBJ2-4; d_gene: TRBD1; abundance: few; CDR3aa: CASSPDRVGRNIQYF; CDR3nt: TGTGCCAGCAGCCCGGACAGGGTCGGTAGAAACATTCAGTACTTC
v_gene: TRBV12-3/TRBV12-4; j_gene: TRBJ2-1; d_gene: .; abundance: .; CDR3aa: CASRGNSEQFF; CDR3nt: TGTGCCAGCAGGGGGAATAGTGAGCAGTTCTTC
v_gene: TRBV6-5; j_gene: TRBJ1-3; d_gene: TRBD1; abundance: few; CDR3aa: CASRSGTGGAKGNTIYF; CDR3nt: TGTGCCAGCAGATCCGGGACAGGGGGCGCGAAGGGAAACACCATATATTTT
v_gene: TRBV7-9; j_gene: TRBJ2-7; d_gene: .; abundance: many; CDR3aa: CASSLSGIYEQYF; CDR3nt: TGTGCCAGCAGCTTATCTGGGATCTACGAGCAGTACTTC
v_gene: TRBV20-1; j_gene: TRBJ1-3; d_gene: .; abundance: many; CDR3aa: CSAPFGGNTIYF; CDR3nt: TGCAGTGCGCCGTTTGGCGGAAACACCATATATTTT
v_gene: TRBV4-1; j_gene: TRBJ1-5; d_gene: .; abundance: many; CDR3aa: CASSPRGSEIRNQPQHF; CDR3nt: TGCGCCAGCAGCCCTCGAGGGTCGGAGATTCGGAATCAGCCCCAGCATTTT
v_gene: TRBV29-1; j_gene: TRBJ2-5; d_gene: TRBD1; abundance: .; CDR3aa: CSVEGEQGVPEETQYF; CDR3nt: TGCAGCGTTGAAGGGGAACAGGGGGTTCCGGAAGAGACCCAGTACTTC
v_gene: TRBV6-5; j_gene: TRBJ1-2; d_gene: TRBD1; abundance: many; CDR3aa: CASWTGNYGYTF; CDR3nt: TGTGCCAGCTGGACAGGCAACTATGGCTACACCTTC
v_gene: TRBV5-4; j_gene: TRBJ2-3; d_gene: .; abundance: .; CDR3aa: CASNSFGGADTQYF; CDR3nt: TGTGCCAGCAACTCCTTCGGGGGAGCAGATACGCAGTATTTT
v_gene: TRBV12-3/TRBV12-4; j_gene: TRBJ1-2; d_gene: .; abundance: many; CDR3aa: CASSLQWGGSGRRNFYGYTF; CDR3nt: TGTGCCAGCAGTTTGCAATGGGGTGGTTCCGGGAGAAGGAATTTCTATGGCTACACCTTC
v_gene: TRBV20-1; j_gene: TRBJ2-1; d_gene: TRBD2; abundance: .; CDR3aa: CSARNLAGGGYEQFF; CDR3nt: TGCAGTGCTAGAAACCTAGCGGGGGGAGGGTATGAGCAGTTCTTC
v_gene: TRBV3-1; j_gene: TRBJ1-2; d_gene: .; abundance: many; CDR3aa: CASSPGVSLLYGYTF; CDR3nt: TGTGCCAGCAGCCCCGGAGTTAGCCTTCTGTATGGCTACACCTTC
v_gene: TRBV7-6; j_gene: TRBJ2-3; d_gene: .; abundance: many; CDR3aa: CASSARSGTDTQYF; CDR3nt: TGTGCCAGCAGCGCCAGATCGGGGACAGATACGCAGTATTTT
v_gene: TRBV4-1; j_gene: TRBJ2-6; d_gene: .; abundance: many; CDR3aa: CASSQVRSAGANVLTF; CDR3nt: TGCGCCAGCAGCCAAGTACGGTCCGCTGGGGCCAACGTCCTGACTTTC
v_gene: TRBV14; j_gene: TRBJ2-3; d_gene: .; abundance: many; CDR3aa: CASSQDSWNSPSTDTQYF; CDR3nt: TGTGCCAGCAGCCAAGATAGTTGGAATAGCCCGAGCACAGATACGCAGTATTTT